The rows below give T cell receptor beta chains drawn from one sample of a study of beta chain features in type 1 diabetes. The assay was immunoSEQ multiplex PCR, and TCRdb's table has in-frame clones only and misses some. The table shows around 200,000 clones, with about 13% occurring only once. The sample was central memory CD4+ T cells from blood. These receptors were obtained from a woman between 18 and 30 years old in good health. Each CDR3 is given with its conserved first and last residue. D genes are given only for firm matches. Size values are once, few and many counts, or a class for expanded clones, and some rows have none.

v_gene: TRBV6-5
d_gene: NA
j_gene: TRBJ2-3
len: 12
abundance: few
CDR3aa: CASRARVDTQYF
CDR3nt: TGTGCCAGCAGGGCCAGGGTAGATACGCAGTATTTT

v_gene: TRBV11-3
d_gene: NA
j_gene: TRBJ2-1
len: 13
abundance: NA
CDR3aa: CASSRQRYNEQFF
CDR3nt: TGTGCCAGCAGCCGTCAGCGGTACAATGAGCAGTTCTTC

v_gene: TRBV7-9
d_gene: NA
j_gene: TRBJ1-3
len: 15
abundance: NA
CDR3aa: CASSLGPESGNTIYF
CDR3nt: TGTGCCAGCAGCTTAGGCCCGGAGTCTGGAAACACCATATATTTT

v_gene: TRBV29-1
d_gene: NA
j_gene: TRBJ1-1
len: 13
abundance: many
CDR3aa: CSVRHAWDTEAFF
CDR3nt: TGCAGCGTTAGACATGCGTGGGACACTGAAGCTTTCTTT

v_gene: TRBV27
d_gene: TRBD1
j_gene: TRBJ1-1
len: 13
abundance: NA
CDR3aa: CASSLTGATEAFF
CDR3nt: TGTGCCAGCAGTCTAACAGGGGCCACTGAAGCTTTCTTT

v_gene: TRBV7-2
d_gene: NA
j_gene: TRBJ2-1
len: 14
abundance: NA
CDR3aa: CASTYGGVSNEQFF
CDR3nt: TGTGCCAGCACCTATGGAGGGGTCTCCAATGAGCAGTTCTTC

v_gene: TRBV30
d_gene: NA
j_gene: TRBJ1-2
len: 14
abundance: few
CDR3aa: CAWLDFRVAYGYTF
CDR3nt: TGTGCCTGGCTTGATTTCCGGGTCGCCTATGGCTACACCTTC

v_gene: TRBV6-6
d_gene: TRBD1
j_gene: TRBJ1-2
len: 14
abundance: few
CDR3aa: CASRKGQGNYGYTF
CDR3nt: TGTGCCAGCAGGAAGGGACAGGGAAACTATGGCTACACCTTC

v_gene: TRBV28
d_gene: NA
j_gene: TRBJ2-7
len: 13
abundance: NA
CDR3aa: CASSLTHSYEQYF
CDR3nt: TGTGCCAGCAGTTTGACACACTCCTACGAGCAGTACTTC

v_gene: TRBV4-2
d_gene: TRBD2
j_gene: TRBJ2-4
len: 19
abundance: few
CDR3aa: CASSSQGLAGGLAKNIQYF
CDR3nt: TGTGCCAGCAGCTCACAGGGACTAGCGGGAGGGTTAGCCAAAAACATTCAGTACTTC

v_gene: TRBV30
d_gene: NA
j_gene: TRBJ1-5
len: 16
abundance: NA
CDR3aa: CAWSVGGGAGNQPQHF
CDR3nt: TGTGCCTGGAGTGTAGGGGGGGGCGCGGGCAATCAGCCCCAGCATTTT

v_gene: TRBV30
d_gene: TRBD1
j_gene: TRBJ2-5
len: 13
abundance: few
CDR3aa: CAWGGQGQETQYF
CDR3nt: TGTGCCTGGGGGGGACAGGGACAAGAGACCCAGTACTTC

v_gene: TRBV30
d_gene: NA
j_gene: TRBJ1-5
len: 14
abundance: few
CDR3aa: CAWSSENSNQPQHF
CDR3nt: TGTGCCTGGTCATCGGAGAATAGCAATCAGCCCCAGCATTTT

v_gene: TRBV28
d_gene: TRBD2
j_gene: TRBJ2-1
len: 21
abundance: NA
CDR3aa: CASSQLTGTSGRAVISNEQFF
CDR3nt: TGTGCCAGCAGTCAATTGACCGGGACTAGCGGGAGGGCCGTAATCTCAAATGAGCAGTTCTTC

v_gene: TRBV5-1
d_gene: TRBD2
j_gene: TRBJ2-5
len: 15
abundance: NA
CDR3aa: CASSSTGGPGETQYF
CDR3nt: TGCGCCAGCAGCTCAACGGGAGGGCCGGGAGAGACCCAGTACTTC

v_gene: TRBV14
d_gene: NA
j_gene: TRBJ2-7
len: 12
abundance: NA
CDR3aa: CASSHPDSEQYF
CDR3nt: TGTGCCAGCAGCCATCCGGACAGCGAGCAGTACTTC

v_gene: TRBV5-1
d_gene: NA
j_gene: TRBJ2-7
len: 14
abundance: NA
CDR3aa: CASRRRDNHYEQYF
CDR3nt: TGCGCCAGCCGCCGCCGGGACAACCATTACGAGCAGTACTTC

v_gene: TRBV28
d_gene: NA
j_gene: TRBJ2-2
len: 14
abundance: NA
CDR3aa: CASSLPRTTGELFF
CDR3nt: TGTGCCAGCAGTTTACCCCGGACAACCGGGGAGCTGTTTTTT

v_gene: TRBV6-5
d_gene: TRBD1
j_gene: TRBJ2-3
len: 15
abundance: NA
CDR3aa: CASSYLGQGTDTQYF
CDR3nt: TGTGCCAGCAGTTACTTGGGACAGGGCACAGATACGCAGTATTTT

v_gene: TRBV30
d_gene: TRBD1
j_gene: TRBJ1-5
len: 15
abundance: NA
CDR3aa: CAWNTRRQGDQPQHF
CDR3nt: TGTGCCTGGAACACCCGAAGACAGGGGGATCAGCCCCAGCATTTT

v_gene: TRBV13
d_gene: TRBD1
j_gene: TRBJ1-2
len: 14
abundance: NA
CDR3aa: CASRRTGYNYGYTF
CDR3nt: TGTGCCAGCAGGCGGACAGGCTACAACTATGGCTACACCTTC

v_gene: TRBV30
d_gene: NA
j_gene: TRBJ2-6
len: 16
abundance: NA
CDR3aa: CAWRGQGWSGANVLTF
CDR3nt: TGTGCCTGGAGGGGCCAGGGATGGTCTGGGGCCAACGTCCTGACTTTC

v_gene: TRBV30
d_gene: NA
j_gene: TRBJ1-5
len: 13
abundance: NA
CDR3aa: CAWSVLERQPQHF
CDR3nt: TGTGCCTGGAGTGTACTAGAGCGTCAGCCCCAGCATTTT

v_gene: TRBV7-6
d_gene: TRBD2
j_gene: TRBJ2-3
len: 16
abundance: NA
CDR3aa: CASSLGSLAATDTQYF
CDR3nt: TGTGCCAGCAGCTTAGGTTCTCTAGCGGCCACAGATACGCAGTATTTT

v_gene: TRBV20-1
d_gene: NA
j_gene: TRBJ2-5
len: 10
abundance: few
CDR3aa: CSASKETQYF
CDR3nt: TGCAGTGCTAGCAAAGAGACCCAGTACTTC

v_gene: TRBV28
d_gene: NA
j_gene: TRBJ2-5
len: 16
abundance: NA
CDR3aa: CASSSRTTPPRETQYF
CDR3nt: TGTGCCAGCAGTTCCCGGACAACCCCGCCGCGGGAGACCCAGTACTTC

v_gene: TRBV29-1
d_gene: TRBD2
j_gene: TRBJ2-1
len: 13
abundance: NA
CDR3aa: CSVSGRAGNEQFF
CDR3nt: TGCAGCGTTTCCGGGAGGGCGGGCAATGAGCAGTTCTTC

v_gene: TRBV7-2
d_gene: TRBD1
j_gene: TRBJ2-1
len: 15
abundance: few
CDR3aa: CASSYRGSSYNEQFF
CDR3nt: TGTGCCAGCAGCTACAGGGGTAGCTCCTACAATGAGCAGTTCTTC

v_gene: TRBV18
d_gene: NA
j_gene: TRBJ2-5
len: 14
abundance: few
CDR3aa: CASSPISPQETQYF
CDR3nt: TGTGCCAGCTCACCAATCTCCCCTCAAGAGACCCAGTACTTC

v_gene: TRBV27
d_gene: TRBD1
j_gene: TRBJ1-5
len: 16
abundance: NA
CDR3aa: CASSPGDRGSNQPQHF
CDR3nt: TGTGCCAGCAGCCCGGGGGACAGGGGTAGCAATCAGCCCCAGCATTTT

v_gene: TRBV18
d_gene: TRBD2
j_gene: TRBJ2-1
len: 14
abundance: NA
CDR3aa: CASSDGLAGDEQFF
CDR3nt: TGTGCCAGCTCAGACGGACTAGCGGGAGATGAGCAGTTCTTC

v_gene: TRBV5-4
d_gene: NA
j_gene: TRBJ1-2
len: 16
abundance: NA
CDR3aa: CAGGLGGQSANYGYTF
CDR3nt: TGTGCCGGGGGATTGGGAGGTCAAAGCGCTAACTATGGCTACACCTTC

v_gene: TRBV28
d_gene: NA
j_gene: TRBJ1-5
len: 12
abundance: few
CDR3aa: CASGRVNQPQHF
CDR3nt: TGTGCCAGCGGCCGGGTAAATCAGCCCCAGCATTTT

v_gene: TRBV19
d_gene: NA
j_gene: TRBJ2-7
len: 14
abundance: NA
CDR3aa: CASSNRGATYEQYF
CDR3nt: TGTGCCAGTAGTAATCGGGGGGCTACCTACGAGCAGTACTTC

v_gene: TRBV7-3
d_gene: NA
j_gene: TRBJ2-1
len: 13
abundance: NA
CDR3aa: CASSLGRDNEQFF
CDR3nt: TGTGCCAGCAGCTTAGGCCGGGACAATGAGCAGTTCTTC

v_gene: TRBV10-2
d_gene: NA
j_gene: TRBJ2-3
len: 15
abundance: few
CDR3aa: CASSERQSSTDTQYF
CDR3nt: TGCGCCAGCAGTGAGCGACAGTCTAGCACAGATACGCAGTATTTT

v_gene: TRBV29-1
d_gene: TRBD1
j_gene: TRBJ2-2
len: 15
abundance: few
CDR3aa: CSVNKDRGNTGELFF
CDR3nt: TGCAGCGTTAACAAAGACAGGGGAAACACCGGGGAGCTGTTTTTT

v_gene: TRBV10-3
d_gene: NA
j_gene: TRBJ2-1
len: 14
abundance: NA
CDR3aa: CAISEPDKYDEQFF
CDR3nt: TGTGCCATCAGTGAGCCGGACAAGTACGATGAGCAGTTCTTC

v_gene: TRBV30
d_gene: NA
j_gene: TRBJ1-1
len: 14
abundance: few
CDR3aa: CAWSLGVLDTEAFF
CDR3nt: TGTGCCTGGAGTCTAGGGGTCTTAGACACTGAAGCTTTCTTT